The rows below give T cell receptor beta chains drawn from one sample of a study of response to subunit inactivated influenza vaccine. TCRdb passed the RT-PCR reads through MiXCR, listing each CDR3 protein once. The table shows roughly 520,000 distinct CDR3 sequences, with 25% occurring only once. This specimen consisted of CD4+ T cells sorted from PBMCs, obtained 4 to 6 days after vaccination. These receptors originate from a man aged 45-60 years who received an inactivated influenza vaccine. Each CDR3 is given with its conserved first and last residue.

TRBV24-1,CATSDSVSLGTQYF
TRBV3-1,CASRLASSYNEQFF
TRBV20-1,CCARPSGGPGLYNEQFF
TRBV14,CASSHPLPGETQYF
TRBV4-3,CASSQDLAGRLGADTQYF
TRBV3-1,CASTPSGGKGYGYTF
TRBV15,CATSRDLSVLSPQHF
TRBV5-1,CASSRGLGETQYF
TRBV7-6,CASSKRGDPADTHYF
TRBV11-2,CASSFADYEQYF
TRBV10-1,CASSGQPKGEQYF
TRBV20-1,CSADFGTSGRYEQYF
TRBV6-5,CASSYSGLRSSYNEQFF
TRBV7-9,CASSLTRTVYGYTF
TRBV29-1,CSVGDVYNEQFF
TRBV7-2,CASSLKAGSKNIQYF
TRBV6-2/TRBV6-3,CASSYGFDPYF
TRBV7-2,CASSPGQASNEQYF
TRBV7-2,CASSLVSGIDEQFF
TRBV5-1,CASSLGGSRREEQYF
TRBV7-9,CASSLAGTVANTIYF
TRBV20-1,CSARGGLAGSLYNEQFF
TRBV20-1,CSTNRGYTDTQYF
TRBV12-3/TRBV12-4,CASSFPGQNYGYTF
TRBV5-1,CASSLQTGGTSPLHF
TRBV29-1,CSVEVERGSGFNEQFF
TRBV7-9,CASTKGGGSYEQYF
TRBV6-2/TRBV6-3,CAATSGLYEQYF
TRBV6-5,CASSYSWRNTEAFF
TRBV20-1,CSARDSGLPYEQYF
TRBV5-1,CASSLYTTGGGTDTQYF
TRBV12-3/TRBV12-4,CASSLDLLSYEQYF
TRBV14,CASSRYRVDHSKNTGELFF
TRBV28,CASRSGTGYTGELFF
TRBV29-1,CSVEVQANTQYF
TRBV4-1,CASSQDHRSGDEQFF
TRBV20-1,CSAQQGGPLHF
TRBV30,CAWSALTGPAGELFF
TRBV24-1,CATSESRDRGNGYTF
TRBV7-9,CASSPQGVATDTQYF
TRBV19,CASSRRGYYNSPLHF
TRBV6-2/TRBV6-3,CASRGTVTYEQYF
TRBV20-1,CSARFPGVGETQYF
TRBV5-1,CASSLKGNEQFF
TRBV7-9,CASSHTPGQGSVEQYF
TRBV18,CASSPPGTSDNEQFF
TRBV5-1,CASSLQGLKEKLFF
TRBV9,CASSPLAGRAYNEQFF
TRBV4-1,CASSPPTMSSYNEQFF
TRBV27,CASGPTFSYEQYF
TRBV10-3,CATGRLWTDQNEKLFF
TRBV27,CASSRTSGRTYEQYF
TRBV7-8,CASSRRTGASYEQYF
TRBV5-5,CASSLRSGGGGETQYF
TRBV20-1,CSARSPEGTDTQYF
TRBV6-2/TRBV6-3,CASRLRGGRAEAFF
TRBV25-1,CASSVQGLRGYTF
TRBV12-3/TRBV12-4,CASSFRSVTDTQYF
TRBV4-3,CASSTQGAGETQYF
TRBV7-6,CASSLVSPWVGETQYF